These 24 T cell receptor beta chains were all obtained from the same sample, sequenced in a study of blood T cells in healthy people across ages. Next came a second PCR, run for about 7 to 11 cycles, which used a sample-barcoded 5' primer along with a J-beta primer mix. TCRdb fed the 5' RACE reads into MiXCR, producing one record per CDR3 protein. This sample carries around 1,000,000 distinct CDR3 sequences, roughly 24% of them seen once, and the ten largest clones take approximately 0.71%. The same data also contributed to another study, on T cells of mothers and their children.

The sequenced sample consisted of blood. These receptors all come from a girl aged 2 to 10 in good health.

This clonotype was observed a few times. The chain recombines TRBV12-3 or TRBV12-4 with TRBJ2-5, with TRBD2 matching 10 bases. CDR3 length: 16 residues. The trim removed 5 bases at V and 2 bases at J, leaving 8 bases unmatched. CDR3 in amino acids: CASSPFGLAAQETQYF. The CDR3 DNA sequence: TGTGCCAGCAGTCCCTTCGGACTAGCGGCACAAGAGACCCAGTACTTC.

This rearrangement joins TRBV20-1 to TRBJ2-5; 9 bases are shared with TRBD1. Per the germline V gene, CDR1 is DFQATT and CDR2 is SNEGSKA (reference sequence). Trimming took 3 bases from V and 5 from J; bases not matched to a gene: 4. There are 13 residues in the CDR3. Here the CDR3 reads CSASGTGMETQYF. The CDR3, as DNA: TGCAGTGCTAGCGGGACAGGGATGGAGACCCAGTACTTC.

This chain's CDR3 is CASSRGTGETGELFF. The CDR3, as DNA: TGTGCCAGCAGCCGCGGGACAGGGGAAACCGGGGAGCTGTTTTTT. The V and J genes are TRBV3-1 and TRBJ2-2; 10 bases line up with TRBD1. The V gene's germline CDR1 is LGHDT and CDR2 YNNKEL (reference sequence). V trimming: 4 bases; J trimming: 5 bases; junction bases outside the gene matches: 4. This CDR3 spans 15 amino acids.

The CDR3 reads CASSVVPGELRSGNTIYF. Here the CDR3 DNA reads TGTGCCAGCAGCGTAGTGCCGGGAGAATTAAGGTCTGGAAACACCATATATTTT. The chain uses TRBV9 and TRBJ1-3, with unresolved D. The V gene's germline CDR1 is SGDLS and CDR2 YYNGEE. The CDR3 has 18 residues. The ends were cut back, 0 bases at V and 1 base at J, with 17 bases in the middle.

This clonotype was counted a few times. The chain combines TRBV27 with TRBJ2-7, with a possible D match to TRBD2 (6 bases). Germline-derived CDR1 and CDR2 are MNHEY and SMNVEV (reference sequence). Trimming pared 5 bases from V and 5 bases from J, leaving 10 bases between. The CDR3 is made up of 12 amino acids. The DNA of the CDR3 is TGTGCCAGCAGTAGCGGGCGAAACGAGCAGTACTTC. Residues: CASSSGRNEQYF.

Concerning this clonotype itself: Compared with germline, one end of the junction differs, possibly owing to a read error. The CDR3 region is CSANSGGGGQETQCF. CDR3 in DNA: TGCAGTGCTAATTCAGGAGGGGGCGGGCAAGAGACCCAGTGCTTC. V usage is TRBV20-1 and J usage is TRBJ2-5, with a weak D call TRBD1 (7 bases). The CDR3 has 15 residues. Germline V gene data show CDR1 as DFQATT and CDR2 as SNEGSKA (reference sequence).

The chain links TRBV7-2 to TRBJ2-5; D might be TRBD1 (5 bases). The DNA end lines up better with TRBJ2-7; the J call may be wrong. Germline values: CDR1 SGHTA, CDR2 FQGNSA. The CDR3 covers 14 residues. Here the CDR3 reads CASSSPTVSYEQYF. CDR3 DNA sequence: TGTGCCAGCAGCTCACCGACAGTCTCCTACGAGCAGTACTTC.

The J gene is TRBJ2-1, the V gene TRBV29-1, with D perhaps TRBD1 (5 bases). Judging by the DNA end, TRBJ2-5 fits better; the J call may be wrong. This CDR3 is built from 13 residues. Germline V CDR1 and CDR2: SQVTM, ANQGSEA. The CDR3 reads CSVTKGLLETQYF. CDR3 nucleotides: TGCAGCGTTACGAAGGGGTTATTAGAGACCCAGTACTTC.

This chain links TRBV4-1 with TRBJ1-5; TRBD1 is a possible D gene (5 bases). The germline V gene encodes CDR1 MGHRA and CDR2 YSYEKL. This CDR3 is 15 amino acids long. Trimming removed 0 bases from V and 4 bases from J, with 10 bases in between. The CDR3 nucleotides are TGCGCCAGCAGCCAAGAGGGGCTACGGAATCAGCCCCAGCATTTT. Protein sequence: CASSQEGLRNQPQHF.

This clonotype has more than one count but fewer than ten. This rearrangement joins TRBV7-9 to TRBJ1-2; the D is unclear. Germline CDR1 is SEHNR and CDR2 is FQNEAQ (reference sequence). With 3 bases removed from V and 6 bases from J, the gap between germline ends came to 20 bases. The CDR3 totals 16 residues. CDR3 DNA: TGTGCCAGCAGCTTCACTCAGAAAACAGTCCTTGATGGCTACACCTTC. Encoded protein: CASSFTQKTVLDGYTF.

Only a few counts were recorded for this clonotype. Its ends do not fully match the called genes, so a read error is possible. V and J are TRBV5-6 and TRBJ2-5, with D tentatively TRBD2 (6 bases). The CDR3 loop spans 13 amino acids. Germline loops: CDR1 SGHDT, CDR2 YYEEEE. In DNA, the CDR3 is TGTGCCAGCAGCCCCGGGAGTCGGAATGAGCGGTTCTTC. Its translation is CASSPGSRNERFF.

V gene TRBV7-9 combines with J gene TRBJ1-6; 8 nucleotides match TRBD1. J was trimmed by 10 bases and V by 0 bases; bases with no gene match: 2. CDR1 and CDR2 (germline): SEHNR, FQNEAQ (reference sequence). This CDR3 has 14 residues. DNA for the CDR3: TGTGCCAGCAGCTTAGCAACAGGGGGATCACCCCTCCACTTT. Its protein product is CASSLATGGSPLHF.

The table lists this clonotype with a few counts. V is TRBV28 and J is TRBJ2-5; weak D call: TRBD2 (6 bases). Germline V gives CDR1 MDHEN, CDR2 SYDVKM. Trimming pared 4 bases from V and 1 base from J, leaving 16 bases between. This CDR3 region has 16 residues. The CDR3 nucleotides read TGTGCCAGCAGTTCTAGGGGAGCGGGCATCCAAGAGACCCAGTACTTC. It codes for CASSSRGAGIQETQYF. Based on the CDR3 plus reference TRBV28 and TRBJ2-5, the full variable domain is DVKVTQSSRYLVKRTGEKVFLECVQDMDHENMFWYRQDPGLGLRLIYFSYDVKMKEKGDIPEGYSVSREKKERFSLILESASTNQTSMYLCASSSRGAGIQETQYFGPGTRLLVL.

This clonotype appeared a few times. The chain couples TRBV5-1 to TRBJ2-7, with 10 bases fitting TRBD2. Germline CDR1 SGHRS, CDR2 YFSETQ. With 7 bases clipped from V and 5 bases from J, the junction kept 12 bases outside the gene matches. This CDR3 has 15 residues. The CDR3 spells CASHPIAGGSNEQYF. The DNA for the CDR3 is TGCGCCAGCCATCCCATAGCGGGAGGTAGCAACGAGCAGTACTTC.

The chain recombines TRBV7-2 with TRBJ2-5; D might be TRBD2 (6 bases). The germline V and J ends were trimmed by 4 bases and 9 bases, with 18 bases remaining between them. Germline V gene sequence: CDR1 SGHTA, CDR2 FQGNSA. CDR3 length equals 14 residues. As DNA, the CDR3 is TGTGCCAGCAGCTCCGGGACTGCTGCTTCGGCCCAGTACTTC. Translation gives CASSSGTAASAQYF. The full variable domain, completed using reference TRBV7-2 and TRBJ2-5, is GAGVSQSPSNKVTEKGKDVELRCDPISGHTALYWYRQSLGQGLEFLIYFQGNSAPDKSGLPSDRFSAERTGGSVSTLTIQRTQQEDSAVYLCASSSGTAASAQYFGPGTRLLVL.

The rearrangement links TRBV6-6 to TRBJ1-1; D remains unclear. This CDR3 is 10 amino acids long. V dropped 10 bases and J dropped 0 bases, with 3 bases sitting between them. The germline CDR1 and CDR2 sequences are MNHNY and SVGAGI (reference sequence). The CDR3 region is CATLNTEAFF. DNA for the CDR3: TGTGCCACCTTGAACACTGAAGCTTTCTTT.

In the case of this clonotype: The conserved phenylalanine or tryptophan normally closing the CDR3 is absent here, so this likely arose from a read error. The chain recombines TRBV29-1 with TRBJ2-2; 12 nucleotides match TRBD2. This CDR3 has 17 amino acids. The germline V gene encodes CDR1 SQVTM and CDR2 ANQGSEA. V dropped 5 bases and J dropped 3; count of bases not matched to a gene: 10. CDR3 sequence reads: CSVLWLAGGPDTGELFS. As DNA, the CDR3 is TGCAGCGTTCTGTGGCTAGCGGGGGGGCCGGACACCGGGGAGCTGTTTTCT.

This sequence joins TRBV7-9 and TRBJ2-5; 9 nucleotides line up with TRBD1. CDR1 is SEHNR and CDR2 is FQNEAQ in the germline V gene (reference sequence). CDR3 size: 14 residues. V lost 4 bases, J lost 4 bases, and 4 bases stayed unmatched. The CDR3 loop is CASSSPDRGETQYF. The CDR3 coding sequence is TGTGCCAGCAGCTCCCCGGACAGGGGAGAGACCCAGTACTTC.

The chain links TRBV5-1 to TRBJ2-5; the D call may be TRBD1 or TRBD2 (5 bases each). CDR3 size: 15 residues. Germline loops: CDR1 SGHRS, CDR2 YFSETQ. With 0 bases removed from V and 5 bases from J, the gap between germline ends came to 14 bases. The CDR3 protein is CASSLAGTQQETQYF. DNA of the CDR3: TGCGCCAGCAGCTTGGCCGGGACGCAGCAGGAGACCCAGTACTTC.

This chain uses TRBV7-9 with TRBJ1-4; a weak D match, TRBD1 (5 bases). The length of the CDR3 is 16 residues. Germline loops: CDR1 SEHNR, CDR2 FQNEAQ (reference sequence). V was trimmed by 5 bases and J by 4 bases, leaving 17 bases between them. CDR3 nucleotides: TGTGCCAGCAGCGCGTTACCGGGACGGCATAATGAAAAACTGTTTTTT. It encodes CASSALPGRHNEKLFF.

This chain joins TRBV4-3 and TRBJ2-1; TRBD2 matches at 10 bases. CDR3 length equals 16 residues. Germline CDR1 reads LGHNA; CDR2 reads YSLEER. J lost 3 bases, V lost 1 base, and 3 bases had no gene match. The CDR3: CASSQGLAGIYNEQFF. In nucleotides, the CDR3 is TGCGCCAGCAGCCAAGGACTAGCGGGTATCTACAATGAGCAGTTCTTC.

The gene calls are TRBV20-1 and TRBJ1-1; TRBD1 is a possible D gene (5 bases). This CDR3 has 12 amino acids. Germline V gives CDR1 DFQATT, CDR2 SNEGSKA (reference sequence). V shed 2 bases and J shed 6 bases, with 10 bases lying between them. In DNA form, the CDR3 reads TGCAGTGCTAGATCGGTGACAGCTGAAGCTTTCTTT. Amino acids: CSARSVTAEAFF.

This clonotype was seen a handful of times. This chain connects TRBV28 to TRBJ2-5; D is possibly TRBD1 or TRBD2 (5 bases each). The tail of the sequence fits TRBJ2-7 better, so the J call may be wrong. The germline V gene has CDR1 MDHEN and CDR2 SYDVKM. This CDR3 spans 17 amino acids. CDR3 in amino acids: CASSLGSWDLYAYEQYF. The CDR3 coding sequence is TGTGCCAGCAGTTTGGGTTCGTGGGACCTCTATGCCTACGAGCAGTACTTC.

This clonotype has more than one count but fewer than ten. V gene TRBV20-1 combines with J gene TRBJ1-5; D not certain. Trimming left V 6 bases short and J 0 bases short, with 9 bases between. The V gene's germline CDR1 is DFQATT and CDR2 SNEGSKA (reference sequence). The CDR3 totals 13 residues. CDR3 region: CSAKDLSNQPQHF. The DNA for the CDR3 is TGCAGTGCGAAGGACCTTAGCAATCAGCCCCAGCATTTT.